These 17 T cell receptor beta chains were all obtained from the same sample, sequenced in a study of blood T cell repertoires in COVID-19. The assay was immunoSEQ multiplex PCR, and TCRdb's table has in-frame clones only and misses some. The table records about 440,000 clones, around 88% of them present only once. What was sequenced was peripheral blood. The receptors originated from a woman between 45 and 65 years old with COVID-19, enrolled during active disease.

The V gene is TRBV6-6, the J gene TRBJ1-2; 7 bases map to TRBD1. With V trimmed by 6 bases and J by 5 bases, 6 bases remained unmatched. In germline, CDR1 is MNHNY, CDR2 SVGAGI (reference sequence). The CDR3 has 13 amino acids. The CDR3 DNA follows: TGTGCCAGCAGCCTCAGGGGACAGTATGGCTACACCTTC. Its protein product is CASSLRGQYGYTF.

This clone has more than one count but fewer than ten. The V and J genes are TRBV14 and TRBJ1-1, with D perhaps matching TRBD1 (5 bases). The CDR3 spans 14 residues. V lost 4 bases and J 7 bases, leaving 16 bases between the germline ends. Germline values: CDR1 SGHDN, CDR2 FVKESK. CDR3 residues: CASSPLRGFGEAFF. CDR3 nucleotides: TGTGCCAGCAGCCCCCTACGGGGGTTCGGTGAAGCTTTCTTT.

This sequence joins TRBV18 and TRBJ1-2; a weak D match, TRBD1 (5 bases). Trimming removed 6 bases at V and 4 bases at J, with 21 bases between. CDR3 length: 16 residues. CDR1 is KGHSH, CDR2 LQKENI, per germline. CDR3 protein: CASSLDSYPFVYGYTF. The CDR3 DNA follows: TGTGCCAGCTCCCTAGACAGTTACCCCTTTGTCTATGGCTACACCTTC.

The chain uses TRBV13 and TRBJ2-3, with TRBD2 matching 7 bases. Germline CDR1 is PRHDT and CDR2 is FYEKMQ (reference sequence). The J segment lost 2 bases and the V segment lost 3 bases, leaving 8 bases of the junction unmatched. The CDR3 totals 16 residues. The CDR3 spells CASSLSAGEVTDTQYF. CDR3 in DNA: TGTGCCAGCAGCTTGAGTGCGGGGGAAGTCACAGATACGCAGTATTTT.

The chain has TRBV4-2 and TRBJ1-3; no clear D. Trimming removed 0 bases from V and 0 bases from J, with 9 bases in between. Germline V gene sequence: CDR1 LGHNA, CDR2 YNFKEQ. This CDR3 is built from 16 residues. Here the CDR3 reads CASSQDLTSSGNTIYF. The CDR3 nucleotides read TGTGCCAGCAGCCAAGATTTAACGAGCTCTGGAAACACCATATATTTT.

The chain couples TRBV7-3 to TRBJ2-1, with a tentative D call TRBD2 (5 bases). Germline loops: CDR1 SGHTA, CDR2 FQGTGA. V was trimmed by 4 bases and J by 10 bases, leaving 11 bases between them. This CDR3 contains 12 residues. CDR3 sequence (DNA): TGTGCCAGCAGCTGGTATGGGGAGGAGCAGTTCTTC. Translated: CASSWYGEEQFF.

V is TRBV5-6 and J is TRBJ1-2, with a weak D call TRBD1 (5 bases). Germline CDR1 is SGHDT and CDR2 is YYEEEE. Trimming cost V 3 bases and J 0 bases, with 18 bases left between them. The CDR3 length is 17 residues. The DNA of the CDR3 is TGTGCCAGCAGCTCGACACTCCGGGACTCCCCTAACTATGGCTACACCTTC. Translation gives CASSSTLRDSPNYGYTF. The full variable domain, its missing parts supplied by reference TRBV5-6 and TRBJ1-2, is DAGVTQSPTHLIKTRGQQVTLRCSPKSGHDTVSWYQQALGQGPQFIFQYYEEEERQRGNFPDRFSGHQFPNYSSELNVNALLLGDSALYLCASSSTLRDSPNYGYTFGSGTRLTVV.

The chain links TRBV23-1 to TRBJ1-3; 7 nucleotides align to TRBD1. TRBV23-1 is an open reading frame, and its role is uncertain. V was pared by 0 bases and J by 4 bases, with 6 bases of the junction left unmatched. The CDR3 runs to 16 residues. The DNA for the CDR3 is TGCGCCAGCAGTCAATCGGTAGGGGGCCGGGGAAACACCATATATTTT. It yields the protein CASSQSVGGRGNTIYF.

The rearrangement joins TRBV28 to TRBJ2-4; 7 nucleotides align to TRBD2. Germline V gene lookup returns CDR1 MDHEN and CDR2 SYDVKM. This CDR3 has 15 amino acids. After removal of 9 bases from V and 2 bases from J, the junction contained 10 bases not matched to a gene. The CDR3 here is CASGSRGVSKNIQYF. The DNA of the CDR3 is TGTGCCAGTGGGAGCCGGGGGGTTTCCAAAAACATTCAGTACTTC.

The rearrangement links TRBV7-3 to TRBJ2-1, with D perhaps TRBD2 (6 bases). Germline CDR1 and CDR2: SGHTA and FQGTGA. The CDR3 covers 14 residues. The V end was cut by 4 bases, the J end by 6 bases, with 13 bases between. CDR3 nucleotide sequence: TGTGCCAGCAGCTCTAGCGCGGTAGGCAATGAGCAGTTCTTC. This sequence encodes CASSSSAVGNEQFF.

CDR3 region: CASSLGQGINQPQHF. The CDR3, as DNA: TGCGCCAGCAGCTTGGGGCAGGGAATCAATCAGCCCCAGCATTTT. V usage is TRBV5-1 and J usage is TRBJ1-5, with TRBD1 as a possible D gene (5 bases). The CDR3 extends over 15 amino acids. CDR1 is SGHRS and CDR2 is YFSETQ in the germline V gene. V was shortened by 0 bases and J by 3 bases, with 10 bases between the two germline ends.

J is TRBJ2-7 and V is TRBV29-1; D is possibly TRBD2 (6 bases). The CDR3 has 12 amino acids. V was clipped by 7 bases and J by 2 bases, with 12 bases between them. CDR1 and CDR2 from the germline V gene are SQVTM and ANQGSEA. The CDR3 coding sequence is TGCAGCGGGCGGGACTCTACCTACGAGCAGTACTTC. Its protein is CSGRDSTYEQYF.

V usage is TRBV3-1 (or the pseudogene TRBV3-2) and J usage is TRBJ2-3; 7 positions agree with TRBD2. V trimming: 2 bases; J trimming: 4 bases; junction bases outside the gene matches: 9. In germline, CDR1 is LGHDT, CDR2 YNNKEL (reference sequence). CDR3 length equals 16 residues. Here the CDR3 reads CASSQSGPSGPDTQYF. In DNA, the CDR3 is TGTGCCAGCAGCCAAAGCGGGCCTAGCGGACCAGATACGCAGTATTTT.

The chain joins TRBV5-4 to TRBJ1-4; 9 bases map to TRBD1. This CDR3 is built from 16 residues. The germline V gene has CDR1 SGHNT and CDR2 YYREEE (reference sequence). With 4 bases clipped from V and 5 bases from J, the junction kept 9 bases outside the gene matches. CDR3 amino acids: CASSRQGGGTNEKLFF. CDR3 DNA sequence: TGTGCCAGCAGCCGACAGGGGGGGGGTACGAATGAAAAACTGTTTTTT.

The chain has TRBV24-1 and TRBJ2-3, with D perhaps TRBD2 (6 bases). CDR1 and CDR2 from the germline V gene are KGHDR and SFDVKD. V was shortened by 0 bases and J by 4 bases, with 19 bases between the two germline ends. CDR3 length: 18 amino acids. The chain's CDR3 is CATSDLSSSEGPSDTQYF. DNA for the CDR3: TGTGCCACCAGTGATTTGTCGTCTAGCGAAGGGCCATCAGATACGCAGTATTTT.

CDR3 protein: CASSPIGTGVTGNTIYF. CDR3 sequence (DNA): TGTGCCAGCTCACCAATCGGGACAGGGGTAACTGGAAACACCATATATTTT. The chain employs TRBV18 and TRBJ1-3; TRBD1 matches at 10 bases. V shed 2 bases, J shed 2 bases, and the junction held 6 bases outside the gene matches. This CDR3 comprises 17 residues. Germline values: CDR1 KGHSH, CDR2 LQKENI.

The chain joins TRBV4-1 to TRBJ2-3, with D possibly being TRBD1 (5 bases). Germline V gene data show CDR1 as MGHRA and CDR2 as YSYEKL. The V and J ends lost 0 bases and 0 bases respectively, with 13 bases between them. This CDR3 region has 17 residues. This CDR3 is CASSQEGWTLSTDTQYF. For the CDR3, the DNA is TGCGCCAGCAGCCAAGAGGGCTGGACACTAAGCACAGATACGCAGTATTTT.